The 21 T cell receptor beta chains below were found in one sample sequenced in a study of cytomegalovirus exposure and HLA in healthy donors. Use of 60 Vbeta and 13 Jbeta primers characterized the PCR. Only in-frame clones appear in the TCRdb table, and some are missing; sequencing was by immunoSEQ multiplex PCR. The sample consists of about 76,000 clones, roughly 76% of them appearing once. Material: PBMCs. These receptors originate from a woman aged 30 to 39 in good health and CMV-seronegative.

V gene TRBV6-4 combines with J gene TRBJ1-5; perhaps TRBD1 as D (5 bases). Trimming cost V 2 bases and J 6 bases, with 5 bases left between them. The CDR3 sequence is 12 residues long. Germline CDR1 and CDR2: MRHNA and SNTAGT. CDR3 in DNA: TGTGCCAGCAGTGACAGGGGTCAGCCCCAGCATTTT. Protein product: CASSDRGQPQHF.

V is TRBV27 and J is TRBJ2-7; 9 bases fit TRBD1. Unmatched junction bases numbered 17, after V lost 5 bases and J lost 3 bases. CDR3 size: 18 residues. Germline CDR1 MNHEY, CDR2 SMNVEV (reference sequence). The CDR3 spells CASSGMTGGINKFYEQYF. The CDR3 nucleotides read TGTGCCAGCAGTGGGATGACAGGGGGAATAAATAAATTCTACGAGCAGTACTTC.

The rearrangement links TRBV5-1 to TRBJ2-5; 8 bases map to TRBD1. This CDR3 spans 12 amino acids. V dropped 8 bases and J dropped 5; count of bases not matched to a gene: 5. The germline V gene encodes CDR1 SGHRS and CDR2 YFSETQ. DNA for the CDR3: TGCGCCAGTTCAGGACAGGGCGAGACCCAGTACTTC. This encodes CASSGQGETQYF.

V and J are TRBV6-5 and TRBJ2-5; a weak D match, TRBD2 (5 bases). Trimming shortened V by 2 bases and J by 11 bases, and 12 bases separated the two germline ends. The germline V gene encodes CDR1 MNHEY and CDR2 SVGAGI. The CDR3 is 12 amino acids. The CDR3 DNA reads as TGTGCCAGCAGTTACCACCTTGGGGAGCAGTACTTC. As protein: CASSYHLGEQYF.

V is TRBV2 and J is TRBJ2-1; 9 bases align to TRBD2. Trimming removed 4 bases from V and 12 bases from J; junction bases left unmatched: 7. Germline CDR1 is SNHLY and CDR2 is FYNNEI. The CDR3 spans 13 residues. CDR3 sequence: CASSAKTSGRQFF. As DNA, the CDR3 is TGTGCCAGCAGTGCGAAGACTAGCGGAAGGCAGTTCTTC. Full variable domain (rest looked up from reference TRBV2 and TRBJ2-1): EPEVTQTPSHQVTQMGQEVILRCVPISNHLYFYWYRQILGQKVEFLVSFYNNEISEKSEIFDDQFSVERPDGSNFTLKIRSTKLEDSAMYFCASSAKTSGRQFFGPGTRLTVL.

This chain connects TRBV5-5 to TRBJ1-1; maybe TRBD1 (6 bases). V was shortened by 3 bases and J by 7 bases, with 10 bases between the two germline ends. This CDR3 contains 12 residues. Germline CDR1 reads SGHKS; CDR2 reads YYEKEE (reference sequence). For the CDR3, the DNA is TGTGCCAGCAGCTATACAGGGAATGAAGCTTTCTTT. Translating it yields CASSYTGNEAFF. The whole variable domain, filled in from reference TRBV5-5 and TRBJ1-1, reads DAGVTQSPTHLIKTRGQQVTLRCSPISGHKSVSWYQQVLGQGPQFIFQYYEKEERGRGNFPDRFSARQFPNYSSELNVNALLLGDSALYLCASSYTGNEAFFGQGTRLTVV.

This clone was seen a few times. This chain links TRBV11-3 with TRBJ2-7; weak D call: TRBD2 (7 bases). The CDR3 consists of 14 residues. V lost 6 bases and J lost 5, with 17 bases in between. Germline assignment: CDR1 SGHNT and CDR2 YENEEA. CDR3 protein: CASSRGRENNEQYF. The DNA for the CDR3 is TGTGCCAGCAGTCGGGGGCGGGAGAACAACGAGCAGTACTTC.

V gene TRBV14 combines with J gene TRBJ2-3; TRBD1 matches at 8 bases. This CDR3 spans 18 amino acids. Trimming at V came to 3 bases and at J to 4 bases, leaving 15 bases not matched to a gene. Germline CDR1 SGHDN, CDR2 FVKESK. CDR3 nucleotides: TGTGCCAGCAGCCATGGCGTCCGGACAGGGAGTTCAGCAGATACGCAGTATTTT. Translated, it gives CASSHGVRTGSSADTQYF.

V is TRBV5-1 and J is TRBJ2-7; TRBD1 agrees at 10 bases. V shed 4 bases and J 2 bases; nucleotides not matched to a gene: 3. The CDR3 contains 14 residues. CDR1 and CDR2 from the germline V gene are SGHRS and YFSETQ. DNA of the CDR3: TGCGCCAGCAGCAGTGGACAGGGGGCCTACGAGCAGTACTTC. Its protein product is CASSSGQGAYEQYF.

The V gene is TRBV6-1, the J gene TRBJ1-6, with 7 bases matching TRBD1. CDR1 MNHNS and CDR2 SASEGT come from the germline V gene. J lost 0 bases, V lost 4 bases, and 15 bases had no gene match. This CDR3 has 20 residues. CDR3 amino acids: CASSARGAAMGSSYNSPLHF. The CDR3 DNA reads as TGTGCCAGCAGTGCCAGGGGGGCCGCGATGGGTAGCTCCTATAATTCACCCCTCCACTTT.

This clone was observed once. V and J are TRBV5-4 and TRBJ1-2, with D tentatively TRBD1 (5 bases). With 5 bases removed from V and 2 bases from J, the gap between germline ends came to 19 bases. CDR1 SGHNT and CDR2 YYREEE come from the germline V gene (reference sequence). This CDR3 is 16 amino acids long. CDR3 sequence: CASRNGAVRVNYGYTF. CDR3 bases: TGTGCCAGCAGGAATGGGGCAGTTCGGGTGAACTATGGCTACACCTTC.

The chain uses TRBV25-1 and TRBJ1-1; TRBD1 matches at 8 bases. V trimming: 8 bases; J trimming: 5 bases; junction bases outside the gene matches: 7. This CDR3 spans 13 amino acids. Germline values: CDR1 MGHDK, CDR2 SYGVNS. This chain's CDR3 is CASGGQGRTEAFF. In DNA form, the CDR3 reads TGTGCCAGCGGCGGACAGGGTCGGACTGAAGCTTTCTTT.

The chain combines TRBV5-6 with TRBJ2-5; D remains unclear. CDR1 and CDR2 (germline): SGHDT, YYEEEE. Trimming pared 4 bases from V and 0 bases from J, leaving 7 bases between. The CDR3 has 13 amino acids. The CDR3, as DNA: TGTGCCAGCAGCCCTACAGACCAAGAGACCCAGTACTTC. As protein: CASSPTDQETQYF. The full variable domain, with the rest looked up from reference TRBV5-6 and TRBJ2-5, is DAGVTQSPTHLIKTRGQQVTLRCSPKSGHDTVSWYQQALGQGPQFIFQYYEEEERQRGNFPDRFSGHQFPNYSSELNVNALLLGDSALYLCASSPTDQETQYFGPGTRLLVL.

The chain recombines TRBV29-1 with TRBJ2-7; D might be TRBD1 (5 bases). V gave up 4 bases and J gave up 6 bases, with 7 bases separating them. CDR1 is SQVTM, CDR2 ANQGSEA, per germline. The CDR3 extends over 10 amino acids. For the CDR3, the DNA is TGCAGCGTTGGACAGCCCGAGCAGTACTTC. The encoded protein is CSVGQPEQYF.

This clone was recorded a few times. The chain uses TRBV19 and TRBJ2-1, with D maybe TRBD1 (6 bases). With 6 bases removed from V and 0 bases from J, the gap between germline ends came to 12 bases. Germline V gene sequence: CDR1 LNHDA, CDR2 SQIVND (reference sequence). The CDR3 has 15 residues. The CDR3 protein is CASRTGSNSYNEQFF. In DNA form, the CDR3 reads TGTGCCAGTAGGACAGGTTCGAACTCCTACAATGAGCAGTTCTTC.

The V and J genes are TRBV29-1 and TRBJ1-5, with 7 bases identical to TRBD1. This CDR3 comprises 16 residues. Germline trimming cut 3 bases from V and 3 bases from J; bases unmatched to any gene: 11. CDR1 SQVTM and CDR2 ANQGSEA come from the germline V gene. The CDR3 reads CSVDSPGDRINQPQHF. The CDR3 bases are TGCAGCGTTGACAGTCCGGGGGACAGAATCAATCAGCCCCAGCATTTT.

The V gene is TRBV5-1, the J gene TRBJ2-7, with TRBD1 as a possible D gene (5 bases). Germline V gives CDR1 SGHRS, CDR2 YFSETQ. The length of the CDR3 is 13 residues. The germline V and J ends were trimmed by 0 bases and 6 bases, with 10 bases remaining between them. The CDR3 nucleotides read TGCGCCAGCAGCTTGGCCGGTACAGGCGAGCAGTACTTC. Amino acids: CASSLAGTGEQYF.

This chain connects TRBV5-1 to TRBJ2-7; D is ambiguous. Trimming pared 1 base from V and 7 bases from J, leaving 15 bases between. This CDR3 is 14 amino acids long. Germline-derived CDR1 and CDR2 are SGHRS and YFSETQ. This CDR3 is CASSLTFALLEQYF. The DNA for the CDR3 is TGCGCCAGCAGCTTGACCTTTGCCTTACTAGAGCAGTACTTC.

This chain links TRBV5-1 with TRBJ2-1, with D possibly matching TRBD1 (6 bases). This CDR3 spans 14 amino acids. The germline V gene encodes CDR1 SGHRS and CDR2 YFSETQ. The V gene lost 7 bases and the J gene lost 5 bases, with 16 bases spanning the gap. Here the CDR3 reads CASRSHTGNNEQFF. Written as DNA, the CDR3 is TGCGCCAGCCGAAGCCACACAGGGAACAATGAGCAGTTCTTC.

V is TRBV15 and J is TRBJ2-4, with TRBD1 matching 8 bases. The CDR3 length is 14 residues. Per germline, CDR1 LNHNV and CDR2 YYDKDF (reference sequence). V dropped 1 base and J dropped 8; count of bases not matched to a gene: 4. CDR3 nucleotide sequence: TGTGCCACCAGCAGAGGGACAGGGCTAGACATTCAGTACTTC. It translates to CATSRGTGLDIQYF.

V is TRBV27 and J is TRBJ1-3; D remains ambiguous. Germline CDR1 reads MNHEY; CDR2 reads SMNVEV (reference sequence). V lost 5 bases, J lost 4 bases, and 18 bases lay in between. This CDR3 is 16 amino acids long. The CDR3 DNA reads TGTGCCAGCAGTCCGAGGACTCCGGGGTCCGGAAACACCATATATTTT. Protein product: CASSPRTPGSGNTIYF.